The clone carrying this T cell receptor beta chain was seen at least ten times. The antigen remains undetermined. CDR1 ENHRY and CDR2 SYGVKD come from the germline V gene. The CDR3 loop spans 12 amino acids. V lost 10 bases and J lost 0, with 8 bases in between. This sample stems from a study of T cells after yellow fever vaccination. The wider study: Low-cell-number fractions underwent preparation using SMART-Seq v4 Ultra Low Input.

TCRdb processed the 5' RACE reads anew with MiXCR; each CDR3 protein has one entry. The profile shows hundreds of thousands of distinct CDR3 sequences, around 19% of them singletons. Study-level points and caveats: Peaking faster, on day 5 versus 15, the secondary response was nonetheless weaker. Post-booster repertoires contained most primary-vaccination clones again (about 95% CD4, around 88% CD8).

The receptor was derived from a man between 18 and 35 years old who received the YFV17D yellow fever vaccine. The chain uses TRBV10-3 and TRBJ2-3; no firm D call. The sample in question was PBMCs, obtained before the yellow fever booster vaccination. The CDR3 sequence is CATDDSTDTQYF. CDR3 bases: TGTGCCACGGACGACAGCACAGATACGCAGTATTTT.